This T cell receptor (beta chain) was profiled in a study of Graves' ophthalmopathy and Graves' hyperthyroidism. This clonotype was found a few times. What it binds is unknown. The junction departs from the called germline gene at one end, perhaps through a read error. Findings and limits, study-wide: Discrimination between ophthalmopathy and stable hyperthyroidism by a 13-signature model showed more than 85% sensitivity and roughly 80% specificity. Progression of ophthalmopathy was predicted by the model with 65% to 71% sensitivity and around 77% specificity.

As the template, RNA transcripts were used to amplify TCR beta CDR3 regions. First-round RT-PCR with HTBI primers preceded a second-round multiplex PCR. MiXCR, run by TCRdb on the multiplex PCR reads, gives a single entry per CDR3 protein. The sample lists roughly 400,000 distinct CDR3 sequences; roughly 14% were seen once. The germline CDR1 and CDR2 sequences are DFQATT and SNEGSKA (reference sequence). CDR3 length: 15 amino acids. The chain recombines TRBV20-1 with TRBJ1-6; D unclear. The sequence was collected from a woman aged 18-30 years with stable Graves' hyperthyroidism. What was sequenced was peripheral blood. The CDR3 region is CSARDHQAGNSHLHF. The CDR3 bases are TGCAGTGCTAGAGATCACCAGGCTGGGAATTCACACCTCCACTTT.